This T cell receptor beta chain was recorded in a study of T-cell memory formation after mild COVID-19. Study as a whole: The study found TCR clusters largely donor specific.

Study-level results: Memory sampled before infection contained some responding clones, suggesting cross-reactive memory joined. Clones shrinking between day 15 and 85 showed a balanced CD4/CD8 split, and those that grew later tilted toward CD4+.

TCRdb re-called the 5' RACE reads with MiXCR, one entry per CDR3 protein. Of 250,000 to 350,000 distinct CDR3 sequences in the sample, just under 20% were seen once. This clonotype occurred many times. Its antigen is unknown. The CDR3 extends over 19 amino acids. Germline lookup yields CDR1 SGHTA and CDR2 FQGNSA. After removal of 6 bases from V and 1 base from J, the junction contained 19 bases not matched to a gene. V gene TRBV7-2 combines with J gene TRBJ2-3; TRBD2 matches at 7 bases. The receptor was isolated from a man younger than 35 who had mild COVID-19 (a few samples of this study predate the infection). Cell type and time point are not known. The specimen sequenced was PBMCs or a T cell subset sorted from them (not recorded which). CDR3 DNA sequence: TGTGCCAGCAGTTCGTCGCGGCTAGCGGCCCCGAGGGGCACAGATACGCAGTATTTT. Translated, it gives CASSSSRLAAPRGTDTQYF.